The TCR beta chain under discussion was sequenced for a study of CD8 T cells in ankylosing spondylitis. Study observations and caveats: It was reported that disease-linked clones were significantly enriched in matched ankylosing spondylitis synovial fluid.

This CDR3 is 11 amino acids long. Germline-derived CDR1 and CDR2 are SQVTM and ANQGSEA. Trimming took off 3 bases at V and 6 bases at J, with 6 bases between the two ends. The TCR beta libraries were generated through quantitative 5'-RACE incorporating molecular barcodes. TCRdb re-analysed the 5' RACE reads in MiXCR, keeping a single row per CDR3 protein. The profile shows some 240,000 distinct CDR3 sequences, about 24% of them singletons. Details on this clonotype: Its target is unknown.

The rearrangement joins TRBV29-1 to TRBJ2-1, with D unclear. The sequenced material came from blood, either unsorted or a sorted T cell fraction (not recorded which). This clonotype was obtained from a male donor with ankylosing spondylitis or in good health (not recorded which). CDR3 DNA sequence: TGCAGCGTTGAGGCCCGCAATGAGCAGTTCTTC. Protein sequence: CSVEARNEQFF.